This T cell receptor beta chain was documented in a study of T cells in Graves' hyperthyroidism and ophthalmopathy. Study-wide points: In the blood, most expanded thyroid clonotypes above 0.001 appeared as well.

This clonotype was counted ten times or more. Its target is not known. The germline V gene encodes CDR1 SNHLY and CDR2 FYNNEI. This CDR3 region has 14 residues. The V end was cut by 3 bases, the J end by 4 bases, with 9 bases between. Amplification of TCR beta CDR3 regions was performed using RNA transcripts as template. First-round RT-PCR with HTBI primers amplified the TCR CDR3 region. TCRdb ran MiXCR on the multiplex PCR reads and lists one entry per CDR3 protein. The sample contains roughly 380,000 distinct CDR3 sequences, 13% of which appear only once. This receptor was taken from a man aged 25 to 45 with Graves' hyperthyroidism that later progressed to Graves' ophthalmopathy. What was sequenced was blood. This chain links TRBV2 with TRBJ2-2; a weak D match, TRBD2 (6 bases). In DNA, the CDR3 is TGTGCCAGCAGTGAGGGACTGATCACCGGGGAGCTGTTTTTT. This codes for CASSEGLITGELFF.